The 2 T cell receptor beta chains given below trace back to one sample, sequenced in a study of CD8 T cells in ankylosing spondylitis. Using its own MiXCR run on the 5' RACE reads, TCRdb lists one record per CDR3 protein. The sample contains some 250,000 distinct CDR3 sequences, about 10% of which appear only once. Sequencing used blood, either unsorted or a sorted T cell fraction (not recorded which). These receptors originate from a male donor with ankylosing spondylitis or in good health (not recorded which).

This chain uses TRBV12-3 or TRBV12-4 with TRBJ1-5, with 8 bases fitting TRBD1. J lost 4 bases, V lost 4 bases, and 0 bases had no gene match. The CDR3 covers 13 residues. The CDR3 DNA sequence: TGTGCCAGCAGTTGGACAGGGAATCAGCCCCAGCATTTT. The encoded protein is CASSWTGNQPQHF.

This clonotype has only a few counts. This sequence joins TRBV4-1 and TRBJ2-5; 7 positions agree with TRBD1. Germline V lookup: CDR1 MGHRA, CDR2 YSYEKL. Trimming cost V 0 bases and J 0 bases; bases outside gene matches: 4. The CDR3 consists of 16 residues. The CDR3 loop is CASSQETGVDQETQYF. The CDR3 bases are TGCGCCAGCAGCCAAGAAACAGGGGTGGACCAAGAGACCCAGTACTTC.